This TCR beta chain comes out of a study of response to subunit inactivated influenza vaccine. Findings and limits, study-wide: The authors suggested that few new T cells are recruited per seasonal influenza vaccination.

The sample holds a few counts of this clonotype. Its antigen remains unknown. V lost 4 bases to trimming and J lost 9 bases, with 16 bases between them. CDR3 size: 13 residues. The germline V gene has CDR1 SGHTA and CDR2 FQGNSA. TCRdb re-called the RT-PCR reads with MiXCR, one entry per CDR3 protein. The sample yields about 480,000 distinct CDR3 sequences, roughly 9.8% seen once. This specimen consisted of PBMCs from blood, obtained roughly 48 days after vaccination. V is TRBV7-2 and J is TRBJ2-7, with D hard to call. This TCR came from a man aged 50 to 59 who received an inactivated influenza vaccine. CDR3 protein: CASSSGARFGQYF. The CDR3, as DNA: TGTGCCAGCAGCTCGGGTGCGCGGTTTGGGCAGTACTTC. The full variable domain, with the rest looked up from reference TRBV7-2 and TRBJ2-7, is GAGVSQSPSNKVTEKGKDVELRCDPISGHTALYWYRQSLGQGLEFLIYFQGNSAPDKSGLPSDRFSAERTGGSVSTLTIQRTQQEDSAVYLCASSSGARFGQYFGPGTRLTVT.